The source of this TCR beta chain is a study of T cells in tuberculosis. Profiling relied on immunoSEQ multiplex PCR, and the TCRdb table lists in-frame clones only, not all of them. Here the sample spans 35,000 to 50,000 clones, approximately 94% being singletons. The V and J ends lost 3 bases and 3 bases, in that order; junction bases with no gene match: 11. Germline V gives CDR1 MGHRA, CDR2 YSYEKL. The CDR3 covers 17 residues. This chain uses TRBV4-1 with TRBJ1-5; 7 nucleotides line up with TRBD1. This sequence originates from a donor aged 10 to 29 with latent tuberculosis or without tuberculosis infection. Some clones in this sample may be carry-over from other donors' samples. Sequencing was performed on PBMCs. The CDR3, as DNA: TGCGCCAGCAGCCATCCCATGGGGACAGTTAACAATCAGCCCCAGCATTTT. It yields the protein CASSHPMGTVNNQPQHF.